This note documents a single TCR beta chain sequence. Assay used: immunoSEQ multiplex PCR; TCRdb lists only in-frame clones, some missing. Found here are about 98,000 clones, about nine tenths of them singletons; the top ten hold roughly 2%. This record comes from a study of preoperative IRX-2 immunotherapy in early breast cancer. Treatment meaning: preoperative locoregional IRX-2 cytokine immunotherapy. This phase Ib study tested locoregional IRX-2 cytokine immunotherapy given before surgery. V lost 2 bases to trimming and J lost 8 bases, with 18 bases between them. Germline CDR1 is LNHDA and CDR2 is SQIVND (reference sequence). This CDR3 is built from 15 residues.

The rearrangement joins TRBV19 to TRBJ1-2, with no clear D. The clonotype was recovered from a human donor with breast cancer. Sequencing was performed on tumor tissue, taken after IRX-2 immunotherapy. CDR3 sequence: CASSITQQPERGYTF. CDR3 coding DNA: TGTGCCAGTAGTATAACCCAACAGCCAGAAAGGGGCTACACCTTC.